This section outlines one T cell receptor (beta chain) sequence together with its context. The clone's antigen remains unknown. The input lacks base qualities; no much larger clone sits a single base away. The sample belongs to a study of blood T cell repertoires in COVID-19 (TCRdb year 2020). Concerning the study at large: Collaborator samples came from the United States, Italy and Spain and covered acute and convalescent phases of COVID-19. A freely available public database, intended as a resource for researchers studying the immune response to SARS-CoV-2, is where the repertoires were released. Subjects who had been exposed to COVID-19, were actively infected with it, or had recovered from it provided the deeply sampled blood TCRbeta repertoires that made up the dataset. The samples were drawn from the first 160 participants of the ongoing ImmuneRACE study and from over 950 subjects provided by 6 global collaborators. Where HLA class I and class II types were available, the types were taken from metadata supplied by the sample provider, not from assay-based typing. The material from the prospective study consisted of cDNA or gDNA derived from T cells, B-cell-depleted T cells, or PBMCs. Nearly every sample came with metadata listing a de-identified subject ID, COVID-19 status, age in years and sex. Overall study outcomes, separate from this receptor: The quantity of clinical and demographic metadata differed by source and by participant and was supplied without curation.

Samples from volunteer blood donors who had recovered from COVID-19 were contributed by a second Seattle source. The collaborating institutions used their own protocols to collect whole blood in K2EDTA tubes. For TCRbeta analysis, collaborators shipped samples as frozen whole blood, isolated PBMCs, or DNA extracted from either of those sample types. TCRbeta CDR3 regions were amplified from genomic DNA using the immunoSEQ Assay, a bias-controlled multiplex PCR. The authors' analysis ran thus. The number of nucleated cells in each sample was estimated by amplification of reference gene primers within the assay. Sequence reads were collapsed and filtered to measure the absolute abundance of every unique TCRbeta CDR3 rearrangement. Productive Simpson clonality was computed per sample as the square root of Simpson's diversity index over productive rearrangements. What TCRdb holds here is the immuneACCESS table cut down to in-frame rearrangements. Part of the clones is not present; checked against another copy, under half of the missing clones reflect an unresolved V gene, and the others are unexplained. V, J and clone size were drawn from that table, and D and trimming were deduced from the DNA. For this sample the table gives hundreds of thousands of clones, of which roughly 85% were detected only once. Of the sample, 8.5% to 9.5% falls within the top ten clones.

The sequenced sample was peripheral blood. This clonotype was obtained from a woman in her forties or fifties who had recovered from COVID-19.

This receptor carries the CDR3 CATRSRGTGNGYTF. The DNA sequence is as follows: TGTGCCACACGATCCCGGGGGACAGGAAATGGCTACACCTTC. The V and J segments used are TRBV19 and TRBJ1-2; TRBD1 aligns with 8 central bases. Trimming removed 10 bases from V and 6 bases from J; the gene matches leave 13 bases unexplained. The CDR3 runs 14 residues from the cysteine to the phenylalanine. The only DNA kept is the CDR3, 42 bases in frame from the first base. According to the germline V gene (reference sequence), CDR1 reads LNHDA and CDR2 reads SQIVND.